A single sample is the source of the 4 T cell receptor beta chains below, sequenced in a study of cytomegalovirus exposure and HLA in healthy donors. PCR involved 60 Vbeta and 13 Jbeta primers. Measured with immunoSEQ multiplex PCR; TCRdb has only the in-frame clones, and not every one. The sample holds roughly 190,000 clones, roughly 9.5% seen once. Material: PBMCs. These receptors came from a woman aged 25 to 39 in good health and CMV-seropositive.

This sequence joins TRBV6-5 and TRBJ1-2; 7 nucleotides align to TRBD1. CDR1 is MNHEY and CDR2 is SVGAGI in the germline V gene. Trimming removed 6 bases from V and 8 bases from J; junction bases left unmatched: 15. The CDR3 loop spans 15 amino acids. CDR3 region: CASSPTGARMGGYTF. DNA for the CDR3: TGTGCCAGCAGCCCTACAGGGGCCCGGATGGGCGGCTACACCTTC.

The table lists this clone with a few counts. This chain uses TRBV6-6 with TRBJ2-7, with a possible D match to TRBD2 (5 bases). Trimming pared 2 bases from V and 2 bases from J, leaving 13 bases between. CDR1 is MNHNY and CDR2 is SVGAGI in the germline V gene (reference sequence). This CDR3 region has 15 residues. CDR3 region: CASSYISGSTYEQYF. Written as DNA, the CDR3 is TGTGCCAGCAGTTACATCAGCGGATCTACCTACGAGCAGTACTTC.

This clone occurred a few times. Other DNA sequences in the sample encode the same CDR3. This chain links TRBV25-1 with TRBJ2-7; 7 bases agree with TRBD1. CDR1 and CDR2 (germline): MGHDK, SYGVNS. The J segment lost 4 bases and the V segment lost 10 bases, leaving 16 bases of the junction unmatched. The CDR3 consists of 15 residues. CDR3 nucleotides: TGTGCCACCGCTCCCCGACAGGGATCGCCATACGAGCAGTACTTC. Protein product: CATAPRQGSPYEQYF.

CDR3 loop: CSAKGASTYGYTF. The CDR3, as DNA: TGCAGCGCAAAAGGGGCATCCACATATGGCTACACCTTC. This chain uses TRBV29-1 with TRBJ1-2; perhaps TRBD1 as D (5 bases). The CDR3 loop spans 13 amino acids. V was cut by 7 bases and J by 5 bases, with 17 bases left in between. CDR1 is SQVTM and CDR2 is ANQGSEA in the germline V gene.